The 15 T cell receptor beta chains below come from one sample, sequenced in a study of cytomegalovirus exposure and HLA in healthy donors. Measured with immunoSEQ multiplex PCR; TCRdb has only the in-frame clones, and not every one. Of about 88,000 clones detected, less than 90% appear once; the ten largest clones hold 9.5% to 13%. Sequenced: PBMCs. The receptors shown here come from a woman aged 18 to 35 in good health and CMV-seropositive.

The CDR3 protein is CASSVLAGGQTDTQYF. The DNA of the CDR3 is TGTGCCAGCAGTGTACTAGCGGGGGGGCAAACAGATACGCAGTATTTT. J is TRBJ2-3 and V is TRBV2, with 13 positions matching TRBD2. Trimming cost V 4 bases and J 3 bases; bases outside gene matches: 4. Germline CDR1 and CDR2: SNHLY and FYNNEI. This CDR3 comprises 16 residues.

V usage is TRBV10-3 and J usage is TRBJ2-1; TRBD2 matches 15 bases. Germline CDR1 reads ENHRY; CDR2 reads SYGVKD. The CDR3 runs to 18 residues. V gave up 5 bases and J gave up 6 bases; unmatched junction bases: 11. CDR3 protein: CAISRTSGGVQRSNEQFF. The CDR3 DNA reads as TGTGCCATCAGTCGGACTAGCGGGGGGGTTCAGCGTAGCAATGAGCAGTTCTTC.

The chain employs TRBV27 and TRBJ1-2; TRBD1 is a possible D gene (5 bases). The germline CDR1 and CDR2 sequences are MNHEY and SMNVEV (reference sequence). V lost 2 bases and J 1 base, leaving 11 bases between the germline ends. There are 15 residues in the CDR3. CDR3 sequence: CASSLKWGVNYGYTF. Written as DNA, the CDR3 is TGTGCCAGCAGTTTAAAGTGGGGGGTTAACTATGGCTACACCTTC.

The V and J genes are TRBV28 and TRBJ2-5; weak D call: TRBD2 (5 bases). The germline gives CDR1 MDHEN, CDR2 SYDVKM. Trimming stripped 5 bases from V and 5 bases from J, with 9 bases between. The CDR3 is 12 residues long. In DNA, the CDR3 is TGTGCCAGCAGTAGAGGGTGGGAGACCCAGTACTTC. This sequence encodes CASSRGWETQYF. The complete variable domain, with remaining parts taken from reference TRBV28 and TRBJ2-5, reads DVKVTQSSRYLVKRTGEKVFLECVQDMDHENMFWYRQDPGLGLRLIYFSYDVKMKEKGDIPEGYSVSREKKERFSLILESASTNQTSMYLCASSRGWETQYFGPGTRLLVL.

This chain links TRBV4-2 with TRBJ1-2; possibly TRBD1 for D (6 bases). The V end was cut by 1 base, the J end by 7 bases, with 19 bases between. The V gene's germline CDR1 is LGHNA and CDR2 YNFKEQ. The CDR3 consists of 16 residues. This CDR3 reads CASSQAGSQGGAGYTF. The CDR3 region has the DNA TGTGCCAGCAGCCAAGCCGGTTCACAGGGTGGTGCTGGCTACACCTTC.

This chain joins TRBV7-3 and TRBJ1-1; 10 bases agree with TRBD1. The V gene's germline CDR1 is SGHTA and CDR2 FQGTGA. This CDR3 has 16 residues. The V and J ends lost 0 bases and 2 bases, in that order; junction bases with no gene match: 3. In DNA form, the CDR3 reads TGTGCCAGCAGCTTAACGGGACAGGGGACAAACACTGAAGCTTTCTTT. Amino acids: CASSLTGQGTNTEAFF.

The chain is built from TRBV30 and TRBJ2-7; TRBD2 might be the D (6 bases). The V end was cut by 0 bases, the J end by 5 bases, with 11 bases between. CDR1 is GTSNPN and CDR2 is SVGIG in the germline V gene (reference sequence). The CDR3 consists of 13 residues. The CDR3 protein is CAWSVHGGNEQYF. The DNA for the CDR3 is TGTGCCTGGAGTGTACATGGGGGGAACGAGCAGTACTTC. Variable domain in full (rest from reference TRBV30 and TRBJ2-7): SQTIHQWPATLVQPVGSPLSLECTVEGTSNPNLYWYRQAAGRGLQLLFYSVGIGQISSEVPQNLSASRPQDRQFILSSKKLLLSDSGFYLCAWSVHGGNEQYFGPGTRLTVT.

CDR3 DNA sequence: TGTGCCAGCGCTTGGACAGACTATGGCTACACCTTC. It specifies CASAWTDYGYTF. The chain employs TRBV2 and TRBJ1-2, with D possibly TRBD1 on 6 matching bases. The length of the CDR3 is 12 residues. CDR1 is SNHLY and CDR2 is FYNNEI in the germline V gene. V shed 8 bases and J shed 3 bases, with 10 bases lying between them.

CDR3: CASSPLAVVVNTEAFF. The CDR3 DNA follows: TGTGCCAGCAGTCCCCTCGCGGTGGTCGTGAACACTGAAGCTTTCTTT. The V gene is TRBV27, the J gene TRBJ1-1; D is uncertain. The V end lost 5 bases, the J end lost 0 bases, and 16 bases lay between the germline ends. Germline CDR1 reads MNHEY; CDR2 reads SMNVEV (reference sequence). CDR3 length: 16 residues.

This clone showed up just a few times. The rearrangement uses TRBV21-1 and TRBJ2-2; the DNA was not used to check the table's D call, TRBD1. TRBV21-1 is given as a pseudogene. The CDR3 covers 15 residues. This CDR3 reads CASSNGQLLSPELFF. DNA for the CDR3: TGTGCCAGCAGCAACGGACAGCTCTTATCGCCGGAGCTGTTTTTT.

The chain employs TRBV6-5 and TRBJ2-5; 8 positions agree with TRBD1. Germline V gene lookup returns CDR1 MNHEY and CDR2 SVGAGI. This CDR3 is built from 15 residues. V lost 2 bases and J lost 2; bases outside the gene matches: 4. The CDR3, as DNA: TGTGCCAGCAGTTACCTGGGACAGGCACAAGAGACCCAGTACTTC. As protein: CASSYLGQAQETQYF.

The rearrangement uses TRBV5-1 and TRBJ2-7; TRBD1 might be the D (5 bases). Trimming removed 6 bases from V and 4 bases from J, with 14 bases in between. The CDR3 is made up of 13 amino acids. The germline V gene encodes CDR1 SGHRS and CDR2 YFSETQ. CDR3 in amino acids: CASNPDTGYEQYF. CDR3 sequence (DNA): TGCGCCAGCAATCCCGATACAGGTTACGAGCAGTACTTC.

The chain is built from TRBV5-1 and TRBJ1-5; the D gene is possibly TRBD1 (5 bases). V lost 4 bases and J 4 bases, leaving 9 bases between the germline ends. Germline loops: CDR1 SGHRS, CDR2 YFSETQ. This CDR3 spans 13 amino acids. The CDR3 nucleotides read TGCGCCAGCAGCGGGGGGGATAATCAGCCCCAGCATTTT. It yields the protein CASSGGDNQPQHF.

The V and J genes are TRBV10-3 and TRBJ1-2; D not certain. CDR3 length equals 14 residues. Germline V gene lookup returns CDR1 ENHRY and CDR2 SYGVKD. The V and J ends lost 2 bases and 2 bases respectively, with 9 bases between them. For the CDR3, the DNA is TGTGCCATCAGTGAGGCGTCCCGGAACTATGGCTACACCTTC. Amino acids: CAISEASRNYGYTF.

This chain connects TRBV4-3 to TRBJ2-7; 10 nucleotides align to TRBD2. V was clipped by 4 bases and J by 2 bases; unmatched bases: 8. Per the germline V gene, CDR1 is LGHNA and CDR2 is YSLEER. The length of the CDR3 is 16 residues. Here the CDR3 DNA reads TGCGCCAGCAGCCCCTCCCCTAGCGGGGGAACCTACGAGCAGTACTTC. Protein sequence: CASSPSPSGGTYEQYF.